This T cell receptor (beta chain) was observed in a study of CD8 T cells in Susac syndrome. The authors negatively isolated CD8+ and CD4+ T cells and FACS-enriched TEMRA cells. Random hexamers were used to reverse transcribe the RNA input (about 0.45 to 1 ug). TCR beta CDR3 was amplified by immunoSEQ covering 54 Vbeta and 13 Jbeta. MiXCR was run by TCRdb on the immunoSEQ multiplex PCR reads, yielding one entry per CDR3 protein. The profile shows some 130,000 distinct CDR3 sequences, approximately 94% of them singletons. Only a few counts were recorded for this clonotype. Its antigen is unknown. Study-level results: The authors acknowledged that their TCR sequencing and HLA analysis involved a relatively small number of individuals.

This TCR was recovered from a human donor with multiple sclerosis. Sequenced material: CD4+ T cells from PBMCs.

In nucleotides, the CDR3 is TGTGCCAGCAGTACTTCCACTAGCGGGAGGTCGTCTACGCAGTATTTT. Translated, it gives CASSTSTSGRSSTQYF. This sequence joins TRBV6-5 and TRBJ2-3; 12 nucleotides agree with TRBD2. Germline trimming cut 5 bases from V and 8 bases from J; bases unmatched to any gene: 11. Germline values: CDR1 MNHEY, CDR2 SVGAGI. The CDR3 length is 16 residues.